A single sample gave rise to the 2 T cell receptor beta chains below, sequenced in a study of shared clonotypes between healthy human individuals. The data were produced by immunoSEQ multiplex PCR, yet TCRdb's version contains in-frame clones alone and is incomplete. The sample includes around 1,000,000 clones, roughly 80% of them seen just once. Sequences were obtained from memory CD4+ T cells from PBMCs. Regarding subset: CD45RA-negative fraction. The receptors here all came from a man aged 18 to 30 in good health. Some clones in this sample may be carry-over from other donors' samples.

About this clone: A far larger clone lies a single base away; this is likely a read error. It is unclear where the CDR3 begins or ends on the DNA, so no DNA is shown, and the CDR3 is as TCRdb lists it. The chain combines TRBV28 with TRBJ1-2. The CDR3 is 12 amino acids in total, end residues counted. Germline lookup yields CDR1 MDHEN and CDR2 SYDVKM. CDR3 loop: CASSSSVGEGTF.

V usage is TRBV7-2 and J usage is TRBJ1-5; no reliable D call. The CDR3 has 13 amino acids. The germline V gene has CDR1 SGHTA and CDR2 FQGNSA. V lost 5 bases and J lost 5, with 10 bases in between. DNA of the CDR3: TGTGCCAGCAGCGACTCAAACGATCAGCCCCAGCATTTT. This codes for CASSDSNDQPQHF.